The entry that follows covers one T cell receptor (beta chain) sequence. Its antigen is unknown. This sample was taken from a study of human T cells and chemical hapten exposure. Overall study context: Mainly, slight library volume differences in the pool made TCR yields vary.

Regarding the study as a whole: Expanded TCRs were compared with controls, and the expanded TCRs formed significantly more large CDR3 similarity clusters.

Time point defined: pre-sensitization, week 0. Treatment meaning: therapeutic diphenylcyclopropenone sensitization with weekly scalp DPC. Each donor was an alopecia patient between 18 and 70 years of age who qualified for DPC. The length of the CDR3 is 13 residues. V lost 9 bases and J 0 bases, leaving 12 bases between the germline ends. Germline V lookup: CDR1 MDHEN, CDR2 SYDVKM. Library construction involved attaching unique molecular identifiers to individual cDNA molecules, which allowed quantitative, reproducible TCR counting. In TCRdb, the RACE reads were re-called with MiXCR into one record per CDR3 protein. The table lists nearly 110,000 distinct CDR3 sequences, 12% of them singletons.

The V call is TRBV28, the J call TRBJ2-7, with D possibly TRBD1 on 6 matching bases. Sequenced here: whole blood, sampled in connection with sensitization to the hapten diphenylcyclopropenone (DPC). The receptor comes from a woman between 45 and 60 years old with alopecia areata. Some clones in this sample may be carry-over from other donors' samples. Here the CDR3 reads CASTQGLSYEQYF. CDR3 nucleotides: TGTGCCAGTACTCAGGGGCTCTCCTACGAGCAGTACTTC.